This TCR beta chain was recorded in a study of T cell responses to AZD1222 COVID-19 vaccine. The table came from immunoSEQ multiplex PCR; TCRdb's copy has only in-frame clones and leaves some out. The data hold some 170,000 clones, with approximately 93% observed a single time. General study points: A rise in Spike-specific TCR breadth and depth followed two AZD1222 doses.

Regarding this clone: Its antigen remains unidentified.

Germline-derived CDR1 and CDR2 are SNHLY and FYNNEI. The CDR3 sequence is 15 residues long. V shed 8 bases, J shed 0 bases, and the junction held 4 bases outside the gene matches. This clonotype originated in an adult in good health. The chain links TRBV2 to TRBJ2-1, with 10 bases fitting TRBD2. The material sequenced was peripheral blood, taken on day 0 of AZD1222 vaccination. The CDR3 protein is CASAASGGSYNEQFF. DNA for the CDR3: TGTGCCAGCGCCGCTAGCGGGGGCTCCTACAATGAGCAGTTCTTC.